These 18 T cell receptor beta chains came from one sample sequenced in a study of blood T cell repertoires in COVID-19. TCRdb's copy holds only in-frame clones and misses some; the assay was immunoSEQ multiplex PCR. The top ten hold over 2.5% of the sample, which has about 140,000 clones, about 75% seen once. The sample consisted of PBMCs or T cells enriched from blood (not recorded which). The source is a woman aged 45 to 65 who had recovered from COVID-19.

The gene calls are TRBV2 and TRBJ2-7; weak D call: TRBD1 (5 bases). The CDR3 covers 14 residues. V was pared by 3 bases and J by 1 base, with 10 bases between. The germline V gene has CDR1 SNHLY and CDR2 FYNNEI. The CDR3 here is CASSDQGISYEQYF. The CDR3 DNA is TGTGCCAGCAGTGATCAGGGAATTTCCTACGAGCAGTACTTC.

This sequence joins TRBV1 and TRBJ2-1; TRBD2, the table's D call, was not compared with the DNA. TRBV1 constitutes a pseudogene. This CDR3 comprises 16 residues. The chain's CDR3 is CTSSPPEGSSYNEQFF. As DNA, the CDR3 is TGCACCAGCAGCCCGCCGGAAGGGAGCTCCTACAATGAGCAGTTCTTC.

This clone was seen more than once but under ten times. The genes are TRBV28 and TRBJ1-2; 7 bases match TRBD1. CDR3 length equals 14 residues. CDR1 is MDHEN, CDR2 SYDVKM, per germline. The trim removed 5 bases at V and 5 bases at J, leaving 8 bases unmatched. The CDR3 loop is CASSLTGTVYGYTF. The CDR3 nucleotides read TGTGCCAGCAGTCTAACAGGGACAGTTTATGGCTACACCTTC.

The rearrangement joins TRBV27 to TRBJ1-1, with D maybe TRBD1 (6 bases). The CDR3 is made up of 14 amino acids. Trimming took 3 bases from V and 0 from J, leaving 8 bases between them. Germline CDR1 reads MNHEY; CDR2 reads SMNVEV (reference sequence). The CDR3: CASSLGALNTEAFF. CDR3 DNA sequence: TGTGCCAGCAGTTTGGGGGCCTTGAACACTGAAGCTTTCTTT.

This clone has a handful of counts. The chain has TRBV2 and TRBJ2-2, with 7 bases matching TRBD1. Germline V CDR1 and CDR2: SNHLY, FYNNEI. The CDR3 consists of 16 residues. V dropped 2 bases and J dropped 0; count of bases not matched to a gene: 3. CDR3 sequence: CASSERQGANTGELFF. The CDR3 nucleotides are TGTGCCAGCAGTGAAAGGCAGGGGGCGAACACCGGGGAGCTGTTTTTT. The full variable domain, with the rest looked up from reference TRBV2 and TRBJ2-2, is EPEVTQTPSHQVTQMGQEVILRCVPISNHLYFYWYRQILGQKVEFLVSFYNNEISEKSEIFDDQFSVERPDGSNFTLKIRSTKLEDSAMYFCASSERQGANTGELFFGEGSRLTVL.

This clone was recorded a few times. The chain employs TRBV5-5 and TRBJ1-4; no definite D call. V lost 6 bases and J 0 bases, leaving 15 bases between the germline ends. The CDR3 is 16 amino acids. CDR1 SGHKS and CDR2 YYEKEE come from the germline V gene (reference sequence). CDR3: CASTLELSATNEKLFF. The CDR3 DNA reads TGTGCCAGCACCCTGGAGTTAAGTGCAACTAATGAAAAACTGTTTTTT. The whole variable domain, filled in from reference TRBV5-5 and TRBJ1-4, reads DAGVTQSPTHLIKTRGQQVTLRCSPISGHKSVSWYQQVLGQGPQFIFQYYEKEERGRGNFPDRFSARQFPNYSSELNVNALLLGDSALYLCASTLELSATNEKLFFGSGTQLSVL.

The chain joins TRBV10-1 to TRBJ1-4; the D gene is possibly TRBD1 (6 bases). Germline assignment: CDR1 WNHNN and CDR2 SYGVQD (reference sequence). V dropped 6 bases and J dropped 0 bases, with 8 bases sitting between them. The CDR3 runs to 14 residues. The CDR3 region has the DNA TGCGCCAGCAGCACAGGGACAACTAATGAAAAACTGTTTTTT. It codes for CASSTGTTNEKLFF.

In this sample, this clone turned up a few times. V gene TRBV19 combines with J gene TRBJ2-7, with a tentative D call TRBD2 (5 bases). Germline CDR1 LNHDA, CDR2 SQIVND (reference sequence). Trimming took off 5 bases at V and 2 bases at J, with 13 bases between the two ends. This CDR3 is built from 14 residues. CDR3 amino acids: CASSDQLGTYEQYF. CDR3 DNA sequence: TGTGCCAGTAGTGACCAACTAGGGACCTACGAGCAGTACTTC.

The genes are TRBV3-1 (or the pseudogene TRBV3-2) and TRBJ1-2; D ambiguous. CDR1 is LGHDT and CDR2 is YNNKEL in the germline V gene (reference sequence). This CDR3 comprises 13 residues. The V end lost 0 bases, the J end lost 5 bases, and 7 bases lay between the germline ends. CDR3 in DNA: TGTGCCAGCAGCCAAGATGGGAGGTATGGCTACACCTTC. Translation: CASSQDGRYGYTF.

This chain connects TRBV10-3 to TRBJ2-1; D might be TRBD1 (5 bases). The CDR3 consists of 12 residues. Per the germline V gene, CDR1 is ENHRY and CDR2 is SYGVKD. Trimming cost V 6 bases and J 8 bases, with 11 bases left between them. The CDR3 DNA reads as TGTGCCATCAGGCAGGGTTCGGATGAGCAGTTCTTC. This sequence encodes CAIRQGSDEQFF.

The chain links TRBV5-1 to TRBJ1-1; 8 bases fit TRBD1. Germline lookup yields CDR1 SGHRS and CDR2 YFSETQ. Unmatched junction bases numbered 4, after V lost 8 bases and J lost 1 base. The CDR3 has 13 residues. The CDR3 coding sequence is TGCGCCAGTACCCAGGGGGCGAACACTGAAGCTTTCTTT. Translated, it gives CASTQGANTEAFF.

This clone was detected only once. The chain has TRBV28 and TRBJ2-5; no definite D call. Trimming stripped 6 bases from V and 2 bases from J, with 13 bases between. This CDR3 has 14 amino acids. From germline, CDR1 is MDHEN and CDR2 SYDVKM. This CDR3 is CASSPTAAQETQYF. CDR3 DNA sequence: TGTGCCAGCAGCCCGACGGCGGCTCAAGAGACCCAGTACTTC. The full variable domain, in which reference TRBV28 and TRBJ2-5 provide the parts outside the CDR3, is DVKVTQSSRYLVKRTGEKVFLECVQDMDHENMFWYRQDPGLGLRLIYFSYDVKMKEKGDIPEGYSVSREKKERFSLILESASTNQTSMYLCASSPTAAQETQYFGPGTRLLVL.

V gene TRBV25-1 combines with J gene TRBJ1-6; 9 positions match TRBD1. Germline CDR1 and CDR2: MGHDK and SYGVNS. CDR3 length: 16 residues. V lost 8 bases, J lost 8 bases, and 13 bases stayed unmatched. The chain's CDR3 is CASRDLPGQGDSPLHF. The CDR3 region has the DNA TGTGCCAGCCGAGACTTACCGGGACAGGGTGATTCACCCCTCCACTTT.

The chain joins TRBV28 to TRBJ2-7; tentatively, D is TRBD2 (6 bases). Germline V gene data show CDR1 as MDHEN and CDR2 as SYDVKM. The CDR3 extends over 12 amino acids. V was clipped by 3 bases and J by 12 bases, with 15 bases between them. The CDR3, as DNA: TGTGCCAGCAGTTTGGGGGGACTCCAGCGGTACTTC. This sequence encodes CASSLGGLQRYF.

This clone was detected only a few times. The chain has TRBV7-9 and TRBJ2-5, with D perhaps TRBD1 (5 bases). Germline V gene sequence: CDR1 SEHNR, CDR2 FQNEAQ (reference sequence). Trimming shortened V by 1 base and J by 7 bases, and 16 bases separated the two germline ends. This CDR3 comprises 15 residues. The CDR3 is CASSLVGQFTGTQYF. The CDR3 DNA reads as TGTGCCAGCAGCTTAGTGGGGCAATTTACAGGGACCCAGTACTTC.

The rearrangement links TRBV7-9 to TRBJ1-2; possibly TRBD1 for D (5 bases). The V end was cut by 5 bases, the J end by 5 bases, with 15 bases between. The CDR3 consists of 14 residues. Looked up from germline, CDR1 is SEHNR and CDR2 is FQNEAQ (reference sequence). CDR3 sequence: CASSPGQELYGYTF. CDR3 nucleotide sequence: TGTGCCAGCAGCCCCGGACAAGAACTATATGGCTACACCTTC.

CDR3: CASSLGGTRYEQYF. For the CDR3, the DNA is TGTGCCAGCAGCTTAGGTGGGACTAGATACGAGCAGTACTTC. The chain carries TRBV7-9 and TRBJ2-7; 8 nucleotides line up with TRBD2. With 1 base clipped from V and 4 bases from J, the junction kept 3 bases outside the gene matches. This CDR3 is built from 14 residues. Germline lookup yields CDR1 SEHNR and CDR2 FQNEAQ (reference sequence).

The V and J genes are TRBV10-3 and TRBJ2-1; a weak D match, TRBD2 (5 bases). Trimming took 5 bases from V and 8 from J, leaving 10 bases between them. CDR1 is ENHRY, CDR2 SYGVKD, per germline. The CDR3 sequence is 12 residues long. The CDR3 reads CAISWGEDEQFF. In DNA form, the CDR3 reads TGTGCCATCAGTTGGGGAGAGGATGAGCAGTTCTTC.